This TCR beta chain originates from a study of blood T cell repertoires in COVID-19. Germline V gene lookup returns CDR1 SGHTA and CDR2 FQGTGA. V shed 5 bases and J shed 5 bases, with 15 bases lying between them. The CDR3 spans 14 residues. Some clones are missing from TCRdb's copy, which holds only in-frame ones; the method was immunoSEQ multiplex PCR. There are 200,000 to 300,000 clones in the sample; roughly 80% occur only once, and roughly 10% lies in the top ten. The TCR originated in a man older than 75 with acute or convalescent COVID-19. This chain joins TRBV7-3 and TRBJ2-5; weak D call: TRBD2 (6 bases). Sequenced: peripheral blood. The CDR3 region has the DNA TGTGCCAGCAGCCCGGGGAGGCCGGACGAGACCCAGTACTTC. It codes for CASSPGRPDETQYF.